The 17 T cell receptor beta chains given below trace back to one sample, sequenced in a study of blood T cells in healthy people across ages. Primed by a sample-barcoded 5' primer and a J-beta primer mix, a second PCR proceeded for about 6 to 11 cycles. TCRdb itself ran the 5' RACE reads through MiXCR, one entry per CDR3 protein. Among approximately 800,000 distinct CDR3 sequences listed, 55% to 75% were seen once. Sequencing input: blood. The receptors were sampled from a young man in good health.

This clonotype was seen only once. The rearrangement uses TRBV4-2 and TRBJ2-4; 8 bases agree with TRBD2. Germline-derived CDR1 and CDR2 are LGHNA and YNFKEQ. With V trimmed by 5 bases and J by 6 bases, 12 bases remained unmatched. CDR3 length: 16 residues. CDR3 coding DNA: TGTGCCAGCAGCTCACAGCAGTCCAGCGGGAGAAACATTCAGTACTTC. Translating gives CASSSQQSSGRNIQYF.

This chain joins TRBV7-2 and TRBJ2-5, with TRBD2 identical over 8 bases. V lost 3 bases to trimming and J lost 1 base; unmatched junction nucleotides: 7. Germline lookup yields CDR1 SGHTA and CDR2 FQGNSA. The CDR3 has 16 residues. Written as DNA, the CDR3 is TGTGCCAGCAGCTTGGCCCTTCGGGGGGGCCAAGAGACCCAGTACTTC. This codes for CASSLALRGGQETQYF.

Here the CDR3 reads CASSQDVGTRQYEQYF. The CDR3 bases are TGTGCCAGCAGCCAAGATGTTGGGACTAGACAGTATGAGCAGTACTTC. The chain couples TRBV3-1 to TRBJ2-7; the match to TRBD2 covers 8 bases. The CDR3 covers 16 residues. Germline loops: CDR1 LGHDT, CDR2 YNNKEL (reference sequence). Trimming took 0 bases from V and 7 from J; bases not matched to a gene: 11.

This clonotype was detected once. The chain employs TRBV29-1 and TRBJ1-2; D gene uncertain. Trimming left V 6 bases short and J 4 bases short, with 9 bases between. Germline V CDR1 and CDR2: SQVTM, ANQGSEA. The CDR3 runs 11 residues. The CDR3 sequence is CSVAQSYGYTF. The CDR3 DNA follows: TGCAGCGTGGCACAGTCCTATGGCTACACCTTC.

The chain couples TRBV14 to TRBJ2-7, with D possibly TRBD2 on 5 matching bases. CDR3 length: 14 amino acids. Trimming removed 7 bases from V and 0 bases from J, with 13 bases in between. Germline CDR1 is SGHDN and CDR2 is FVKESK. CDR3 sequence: CASKASGSSYEQYF. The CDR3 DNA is TGTGCCAGCAAGGCATCGGGATCCTCCTACGAGCAGTACTTC.

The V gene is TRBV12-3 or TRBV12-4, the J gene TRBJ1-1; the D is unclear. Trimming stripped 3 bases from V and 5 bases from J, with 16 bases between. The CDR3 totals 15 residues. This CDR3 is CASSLRWESGTEAFF. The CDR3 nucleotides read TGTGCCAGCAGTTTGCGTTGGGAGTCCGGGACTGAAGCTTTCTTT.

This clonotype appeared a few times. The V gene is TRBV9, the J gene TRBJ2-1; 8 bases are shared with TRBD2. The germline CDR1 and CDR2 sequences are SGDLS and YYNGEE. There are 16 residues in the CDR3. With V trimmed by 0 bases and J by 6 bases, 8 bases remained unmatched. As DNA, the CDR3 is TGTGCCAGCAGCGTAGATCCAGCGGGAGTGGTCAATGAGCAGTTCTTC. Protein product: CASSVDPAGVVNEQFF.

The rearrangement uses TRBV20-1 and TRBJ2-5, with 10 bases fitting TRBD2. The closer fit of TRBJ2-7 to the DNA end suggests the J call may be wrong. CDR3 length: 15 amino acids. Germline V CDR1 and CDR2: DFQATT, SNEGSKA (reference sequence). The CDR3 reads CSARGLAGAHYEQYF. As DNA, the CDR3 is TGCAGTGCTAGAGGGCTAGCGGGGGCCCACTACGAGCAGTACTTC.

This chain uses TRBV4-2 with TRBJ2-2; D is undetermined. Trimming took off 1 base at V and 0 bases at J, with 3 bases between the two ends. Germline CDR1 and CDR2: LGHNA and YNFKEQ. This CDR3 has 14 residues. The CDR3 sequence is CASSQVPNTGELFF. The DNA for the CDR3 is TGTGCCAGCAGCCAAGTGCCGAACACCGGGGAGCTGTTTTTT.

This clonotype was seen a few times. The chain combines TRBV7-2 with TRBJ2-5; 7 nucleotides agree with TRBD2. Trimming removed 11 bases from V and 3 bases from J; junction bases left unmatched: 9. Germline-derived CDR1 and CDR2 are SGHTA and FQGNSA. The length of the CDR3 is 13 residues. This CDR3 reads CAVAPSGKETQYF. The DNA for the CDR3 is TGTGCCGTAGCCCCTAGCGGTAAAGAGACCCAGTACTTC. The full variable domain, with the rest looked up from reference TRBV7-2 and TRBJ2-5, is GAGVSQSPSNKVTEKGKDVELRCDPISGHTALYWYRQSLGQGLEFLIYFQGNSAPDKSGLPSDRFSAERTGGSVSTLTIQRTQQEDSAVYLCAVAPSGKETQYFGPGTRLLVL.

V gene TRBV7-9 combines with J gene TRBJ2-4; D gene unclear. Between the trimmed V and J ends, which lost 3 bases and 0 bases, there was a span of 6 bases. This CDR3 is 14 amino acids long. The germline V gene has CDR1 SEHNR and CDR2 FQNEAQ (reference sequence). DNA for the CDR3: TGTGCCAGCAGCTTTACAACAGCCAAAAACATTCAGTACTTC. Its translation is CASSFTTAKNIQYF.

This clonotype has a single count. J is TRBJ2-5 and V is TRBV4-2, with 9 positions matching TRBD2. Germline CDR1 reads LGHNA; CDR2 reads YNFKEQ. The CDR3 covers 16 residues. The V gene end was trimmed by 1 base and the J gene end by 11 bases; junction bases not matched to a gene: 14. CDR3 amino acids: CASSQGGGAAYNEQYF. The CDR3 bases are TGTGCCAGCAGCCAAGGCGGGGGGGCAGCCTACAATGAGCAGTACTTC.

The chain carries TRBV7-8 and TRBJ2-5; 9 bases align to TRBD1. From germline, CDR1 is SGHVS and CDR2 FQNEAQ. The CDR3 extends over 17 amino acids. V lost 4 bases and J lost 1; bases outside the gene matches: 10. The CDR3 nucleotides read TGTGCCAGCAGCTATCCTGAGGGACAGGGTCTCCAAGAGACCCAGTACTTC. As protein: CASSYPEGQGLQETQYF. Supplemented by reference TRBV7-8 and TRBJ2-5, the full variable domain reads GAGVSQSPRYKVAKRGQDVALRCDPISGHVSLFWYQQALGQGPEFLTYFQNEAQLDKSGLPSDRFFAERPEGSVSTLKIQRTQQEDSAVYLCASSYPEGQGLQETQYFGPGTRLLVL.

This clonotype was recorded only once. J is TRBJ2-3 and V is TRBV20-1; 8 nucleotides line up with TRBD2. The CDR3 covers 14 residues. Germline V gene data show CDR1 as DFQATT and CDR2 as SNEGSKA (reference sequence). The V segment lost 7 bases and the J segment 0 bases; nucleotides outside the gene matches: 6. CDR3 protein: CSGSAGASTDTQYF. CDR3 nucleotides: TGCAGTGGGTCAGCGGGGGCCAGCACAGATACGCAGTATTTT.

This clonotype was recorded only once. The CDR3 sequence: CASQSFGNEQFF. The CDR3 DNA sequence: TGTGCCAGCCAGAGTTTTGGCAATGAGCAGTTCTTC. V usage is TRBV28 and J usage is TRBJ2-1, with D unresolved. Per germline, CDR1 MDHEN and CDR2 SYDVKM. Between the trimmed V and J ends, which lost 8 bases and 6 bases, there was a span of 11 bases. The CDR3 sequence is 12 residues long.

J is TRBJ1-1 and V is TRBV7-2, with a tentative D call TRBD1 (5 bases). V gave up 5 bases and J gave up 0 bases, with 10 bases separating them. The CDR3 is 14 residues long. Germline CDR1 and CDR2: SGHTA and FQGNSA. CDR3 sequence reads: CASSRGGLNTEAFF. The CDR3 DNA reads TGTGCCAGCAGCCGGGGGGGGTTGAACACTGAAGCTTTCTTT. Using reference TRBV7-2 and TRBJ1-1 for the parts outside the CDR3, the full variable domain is GAGVSQSPSNKVTEKGKDVELRCDPISGHTALYWYRQSLGQGLEFLIYFQGNSAPDKSGLPSDRFSAERTGGSVSTLTIQRTQQEDSAVYLCASSRGGLNTEAFFGQGTRLTVV.

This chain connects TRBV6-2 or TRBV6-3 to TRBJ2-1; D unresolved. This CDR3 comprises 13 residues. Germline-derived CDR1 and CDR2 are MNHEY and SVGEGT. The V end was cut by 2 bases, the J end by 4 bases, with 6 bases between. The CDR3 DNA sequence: TGTGCCAGCAGTTACAAAAGGTACAATGAGCAGTTCTTC. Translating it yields CASSYKRYNEQFF.